A selection of T cell receptor beta chains follows, all from one sample in a study of blood T cell repertoires in COVID-19. Sequencing was performed with immunoSEQ multiplex PCR; in TCRdb, only in-frame clones are kept and a portion is missing. The profile shows 200,000 to 250,000 clones, around 84% of them singletons. Sequences were obtained from peripheral blood. Receptors originate from a woman between 35 and 50 years old who had recovered from COVID-19. Both conserved end residues are part of each CDR3. A D gene is named only where the DNA matches it firmly.

TRBV7-2	TRBD1	TRBJ1-4	CASSAQGAYEKLFF
TRBV5-1	-	TRBJ1-6	CASSPGQSNSPLHF
TRBV11-2	-	TRBJ1-2	CASSFSSYLYGYTF
TRBV24-1	TRBD2	TRBJ2-1	CATSDPTSAGNEQFF
TRBV19	TRBD2	TRBJ2-3	CASSIRSSGGDTDTQYF
TRBV28	TRBD1	TRBJ2-7	CASSSGQNYEQYF
TRBV11-2	-	TRBJ1-5	CASSLGGTNYQPQHF
TRBV2	TRBD2	TRBJ2-1	CASSNLAAGGHEQFF
TRBV19	-	TRBJ2-5	CASSIGGVSGQETQYF
TRBV18	TRBD1	TRBJ2-5	CASSPPGTGRETQYF
TRBV5-8	-	TRBJ2-7	CASSSDSSYEQYF
TRBV5-1	TRBD2	TRBJ2-7	CASSRTSGAGGLEQYF
TRBV19	TRBD1	TRBJ1-1	CASSISRGIEAFF
TRBV9	TRBD2	TRBJ2-1	CASSVVGGGSYNEQFF
TRBV3-1/TRBV3-2	TRBD2	TRBJ2-3	CASSQDLAGGHVDTQYF
TRBV7-9	TRBD2	TRBJ2-2	CASSLMVAGTGELFF
TRBV7-2	-	TRBJ2-5	CASSFPSQETQYF
TRBV14	TRBD1	TRBJ2-5	CASSTRTGAATQYF
TRBV9	-	TRBJ1-2	CASSARPGEAYGYTF
TRBV30	-	TRBJ2-2	CAWSFSRSTGELFF
TRBV5-8	TRBD2	TRBJ2-1	CASSLDRGGPYNEQFF
TRBV3-1/TRBV3-2	TRBD1	TRBJ1-1	CASSHRDRGSEAFF
TRBV7-2	TRBD1	TRBJ1-4	CASSAGTAPNEKLFF
TRBV19	-	TRBJ1-4	CASSIGRSPPTNEKLFF
TRBV28	-	TRBJ2-1	CASTQRELYNEQFF
TRBV7-2	-	TRBJ1-4	CASSVVGLLNEKLFF
TRBV6-5	TRBD1	TRBJ1-6	CASNRGQGWNSPLHF
TRBV7-9	TRBD1	TRBJ1-2	CASSLLAGQGLQYTF
TRBV19	TRBD1	TRBJ2-1	CASSTPGTGVQSEQFF
TRBV5-4	-	TRBJ1-5	CASSRNADRNQPQHF
TRBV7-3	TRBD1	TRBJ2-7	CASSLTAGTAYEQYF
TRBV5-6	-	TRBJ1-2	CASSRTGANYGYTF
TRBV4-3	-	TRBJ2-2	CASSQDDWRQYPGELFF
TRBV29-1	TRBD2	TRBJ2-4	CSVSGRGFGKNIQYF
TRBV28	TRBD1	TRBJ1-5	CASSRDRGSNQPQHF
TRBV19	-	TRBJ2-3	CASSFRQGTDTQYF
TRBV11-2	-	TRBJ2-7	CASTAQGNEQYF
TRBV30	TRBD1	TRBJ2-1	CAWSRDRYNEQFF
TRBV28	TRBD1	TRBJ1-2	CASRPPGQGDGYTF
TRBV28	TRBD2	TRBJ2-1	CASSGLAGGPYNEQFF
TRBV19	-	TRBJ1-1	CASRTQGGVDAEAFF
TRBV3-1/TRBV3-2	TRBD1	TRBJ1-3	CASSQEDRAESF
TRBV6-2/TRBV6-3	-	TRBJ1-1	CASSYTRAEAFF